This entry lists 7 T cell receptor beta chains sequenced from one sample in a study of T cell changes during pregnancy in multiple sclerosis. Method: immunoSEQ multiplex PCR; TCRdb's copy keeps in-frame clones and lacks some. The sample comprises roughly 89,000 clones, around 92% of which are singletons, and less than 2.5% rests with the top ten. The material sequenced was peripheral blood, taken in the third trimester of pregnancy. These TCRs come from a female donor with multiple sclerosis, enrolled in a pregnancy study.

The rearrangement links TRBV7-2 to TRBJ2-1; TRBD2 agrees at 12 bases. The germline V gene encodes CDR1 SGHTA and CDR2 FQGNSA. Trimming at V came to 1 base and at J to 9 bases, leaving 4 bases not matched to a gene. The CDR3 consists of 15 residues. CDR3 protein: CASSLVPSGRGEQFF. Written as DNA, the CDR3 is TGTGCCAGCAGCTTAGTGCCTAGCGGGAGGGGTGAGCAGTTCTTC.

The chain employs TRBV28 and TRBJ2-7; D is undetermined. CDR1 is MDHEN and CDR2 is SYDVKM in the germline V gene. CDR3 length equals 10 residues. V was clipped by 8 bases and J by 3 bases, with 5 bases between them. CDR3: CASGLYEQYF. CDR3 DNA: TGTGCCAGCGGGCTCTACGAGCAGTACTTC. Full variable domain (remainder filled in from reference TRBV28 and TRBJ2-7): DVKVTQSSRYLVKRTGEKVFLECVQDMDHENMFWYRQDPGLGLRLIYFSYDVKMKEKGDIPEGYSVSREKKERFSLILESASTNQTSMYLCASGLYEQYFGPGTRLTVT.

CDR3 sequence: CASSSPSLVIEQYF. The DNA for the CDR3 is TGTGCCAGCAGTTCACCGTCCTTAGTGATCGAGCAGTACTTC. The V gene is TRBV28, the J gene TRBJ2-7; D call uncertain. Trimming left V 4 bases short and J 6 bases short, with 16 bases between. The germline V gene has CDR1 MDHEN and CDR2 SYDVKM. The CDR3 is 14 residues long.

The chain combines TRBV27 with TRBJ2-5; the match to TRBD2 covers 11 bases. V dropped 0 bases and J dropped 5; count of bases not matched to a gene: 8. This CDR3 comprises 17 residues. Germline V gives CDR1 MNHEY, CDR2 SMNVEV (reference sequence). CDR3 amino acids: CASSLSPLAGVVETQYF. The CDR3 nucleotides are TGTGCCAGCAGTTTATCTCCACTAGCGGGAGTTGTGGAGACCCAGTACTTC.

CDR3 sequence reads: CASSPAGGQSYGYTF. For the CDR3, the DNA is TGTGCCAGCAGCCCTGCGGGAGGACAGAGCTATGGCTACACCTTC. This chain joins TRBV7-3 and TRBJ1-2; TRBD1 might be the D (6 bases). Deletions cut 5 bases from V and 4 bases from J, with 17 bases between. Per the germline V gene, CDR1 is SGHTA and CDR2 is FQGTGA. The CDR3 runs 15 residues.

The V gene is TRBV19, the J gene TRBJ2-2, with 9 bases lining up with TRBD2. Germline V gives CDR1 LNHDA, CDR2 SQIVND (reference sequence). This CDR3 comprises 15 residues. V was pared by 10 bases and J by 7 bases, with 13 bases of the junction left unmatched. The CDR3 loop is CATEAGGRAGGELFF. CDR3 nucleotides: TGTGCCACCGAAGCTGGCGGGAGGGCCGGCGGGGAGCTGTTTTTT.

The chain carries TRBV27 and TRBJ1-4, with D perhaps matching TRBD1 (5 bases). Germline V CDR1 and CDR2: MNHEY, SMNVEV (reference sequence). V lost 2 bases and J 8 bases, leaving 12 bases between the germline ends. The CDR3 length is 14 residues. The CDR3 DNA reads TGTGCCAGCAGTTTACCACAGGTCCCCGAAAAACTGTTTTTT. It translates to CASSLPQVPEKLFF.